These T cell receptor beta chains were read from a single sample in a study of beta chain features in type 1 diabetes. Libraries were prepared by immunoSEQ multiplex PCR; TCRdb keeps only in-frame clonotypes and omits some of them. The sample shows over 500,000 clones, roughly a sixth of them seen only once. Specimen: naive CD4+ T cells from blood. The source is a man aged 18 to 29 in good health. The CDR3 runs from the conserved cysteine through the conserved F or W. Fields, in order: D gene, J gene, clone size, V gene, CDR3 DNA, CDR3 protein. A D gene is named only where the DNA matches it firmly. The size entry is marked missing in some rows and otherwise reads once, few, many or a size class.

TRBD1 TRBJ2-4 NA TRBV25-1 TGTGCCAGCAGTGAATTAGAAAGCCAGGGGGTTGCCAAAAACATTCAGTACTTC CASSELESQGVAKNIQYF
NA TRBJ2-7 NA TRBV5-1 TGCGCCAGCAAACGGGAGAATTACGAGCAGTACTTC CASKRENYEQYF
NA TRBJ2-7 few TRBV7-8 TGTGCCAGCACCTCCGAGAGCCAACAGGGCTACGAGCAGTACTTC CASTSESQQGYEQYF
NA TRBJ2-6 NA TRBV7-6 TGTGCCAGCAGAGATCCTGGATCGGCGGACTCCCGGTCAGGGGCCAACGTCCTGACTTTC CASRDPGSADSRSGANVLTF
NA TRBJ1-1 few TRBV7-2 TGTGCCAGCAGCCGGAACGGATGGGAGAACACTGAAGCTTTCTTT CASSRNGWENTEAFF
NA TRBJ2-3 NA TRBV7-8 TGTGCCAGCCAGAATCGAGGCGGAATCACAGATACGCAGTATTTT CASQNRGGITDTQYF
NA TRBJ2-5 NA TRBV6-5 TGTGCCAGCCATTTGCAGTACAAGACTCGGACCCAGTACTTC CASHLQYKTRTQYF
NA TRBJ1-2 few TRBV6-4 TGTGCCAGCAGTGACGCTCCAGGGTATGGCTACACCTTC CASSDAPGYGYTF
TRBD1 TRBJ1-1 NA TRBV4-3 TGCGCCAGCAGCCCGACGGACAGGGGAACTGAAGCTTTCTTT CASSPTDRGTEAFF
NA TRBJ1-5 few TRBV19 TGTGCCAGTTTCGACAGATCTAGCAATCAGCCCCAGCATTTT CASFDRSSNQPQHF
TRBD2 TRBJ2-1 NA TRBV9 TGTGCCAGCAGCGGGCGACTAGCTCCTGAGCAGTTCTTC CASSGRLAPEQFF
TRBD1 TRBJ2-3 few TRBV4-3 TGCGCCAGCAGCCAGTGGACAGGGGGTGGGGATACGCAGTATTTT CASSQWTGGGDTQYF
NA TRBJ2-2 many TRBV28 TGTGCCAGCGACCCTATAGGCGGGGAGCTGTTTTTT CASDPIGGELFF
NA TRBJ1-5 NA TRBV30 TGTGCCTGGTCGGGCGGTTATAGCAATCAGCCCCAGCATTTT CAWSGGYSNQPQHF